One T cell receptor (beta chain) is described in this entry. Antigen specificity is unknown. Germline trimming cut 4 bases from V and 8 bases from J; bases unmatched to any gene: 6. The CDR3 totals 13 residues. Germline CDR1 is DFQATT and CDR2 is SNEGSKA (reference sequence). This entry is derived from a study of CD8 T cells in ankylosing spondylitis. Findings and limits, study-wide: For ankylosing spondylitis blood, a TCR beta motif of seven to nine highly homologous variants appeared characteristic. Disease-linked clones reportedly showed significant enrichment in matched ankylosing spondylitis synovial fluid. Earlier literature documents some of the motif variants in reactive arthritis synovial fluid and blood.

Using its own MiXCR run on the 5' RACE reads, TCRdb lists one record per CDR3 protein. The profile shows more than 250,000 distinct CDR3 sequences, roughly 12% of them singletons. This TCR derives from a female donor with ankylosing spondylitis or in good health (not recorded which). The sample taken for sequencing was blood, either unsorted or a sorted T cell fraction (not recorded which). V is TRBV20-1 and J is TRBJ2-1; 9 nucleotides line up with TRBD1. CDR3 loop: CSAITGGAHEQFF. In DNA, the CDR3 is TGCAGTGCTATTACAGGGGGCGCACATGAGCAGTTCTTC.